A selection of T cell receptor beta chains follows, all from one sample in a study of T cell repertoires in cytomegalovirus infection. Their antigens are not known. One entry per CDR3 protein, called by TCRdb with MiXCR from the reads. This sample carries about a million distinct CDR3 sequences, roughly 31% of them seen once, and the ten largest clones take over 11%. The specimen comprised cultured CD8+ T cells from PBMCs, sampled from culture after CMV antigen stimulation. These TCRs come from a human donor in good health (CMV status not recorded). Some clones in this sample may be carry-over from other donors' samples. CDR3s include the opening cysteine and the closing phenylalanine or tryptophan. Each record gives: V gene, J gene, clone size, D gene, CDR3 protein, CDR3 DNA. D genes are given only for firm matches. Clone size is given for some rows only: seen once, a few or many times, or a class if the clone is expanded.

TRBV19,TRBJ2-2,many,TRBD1,CASSTGDTGELFF,TGTGCCAGCTCGACAGGGGACACCGGGGAGCTGTTTTTT
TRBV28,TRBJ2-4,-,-,CASSPGIWKNIQYF,TGTGCCAGTAGCCCGGGAATTTGGAAAAACATTCAGTACTTC
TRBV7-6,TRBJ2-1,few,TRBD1,CASSFRTGELNNEQFF,TGTGCCAGCAGCTTTAGAACAGGGGAACTAAACAATGAGCAGTTCTTC
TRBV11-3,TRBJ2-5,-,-,CASSFSREGGKETQYF,TGTGCCAGCAGTTTTTCGAGGGAGGGGGGCAAGGAGACCCAGTACTTC
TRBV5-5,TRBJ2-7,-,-,CASSLGVGTYEQYF,TGTGCCAGCAGCTTGGGGGTCGGAACCTACGAGCAGTACTTC
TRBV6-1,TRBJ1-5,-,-,CASSERLFNQPQHF,TGTGCCAGCAGTGAAAGACTGTTCAATCAGCCCCAGCATTTT
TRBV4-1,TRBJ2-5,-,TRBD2,CASLIGGGETQYF,TGCGCCAGCTTGATCGGGGGGGGAGAGACCCAGTACTTC
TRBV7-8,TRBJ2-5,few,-,CASSPPGQPAETQYF,TGTGCCAGCAGCCCCCCCGGACAGCCAGCCGAGACCCAGTACTTC
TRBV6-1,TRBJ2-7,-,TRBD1,CASSIPYRGVYEQYF,TGTGCCAGCAGTATCCCCTACAGGGGGGTCTACGAGCAGTACTTC
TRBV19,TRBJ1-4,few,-,CASSRGKLEDNEKLFF,TGTGCCAGTAGTAGGGGGAAGTTGGAGGATAATGAAAAACTGTTTTTT
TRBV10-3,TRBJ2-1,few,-,CAISAPGQPRGHLSSYNEQFF,TGTGCCATCAGTGCTCCCGGACAACCCAGGGGTCACTTGAGCTCCTACAATGAGCAGTTCTTC
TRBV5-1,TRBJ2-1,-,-,CASTLSGGAYNEQFF,TGCGCCAGCACGCTGAGTGGGGGGGCGTACAATGAGCAGTTCTTC
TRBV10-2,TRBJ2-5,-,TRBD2,CASSAWRGIGETQYF,TGCGCCAGCAGTGCATGGCGGGGGATAGGAGAGACCCAGTACTTC
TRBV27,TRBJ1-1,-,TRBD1,CASSPGQAQGAFF,TGTGCCAGCAGTCCCGGACAGGCTCAGGGGGCTTTCTTT
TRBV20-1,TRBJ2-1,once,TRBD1,CSARDRVSPNEQFF,TGCAGTGCTAGGGACAGGGTGTCCCCCAATGAGCAGTTCTTC
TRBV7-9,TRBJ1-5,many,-,CASSLGGEFGQPQHF,TGTGCCAGCAGCTTAGGGGGGGAATTCGGTCAGCCCCAGCATTTT
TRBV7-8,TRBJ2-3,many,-,CASSRGEARADTQYF,TGTGCCAGCAGCCGAGGGGAGGCCCGAGCAGATACGCAGTATTTT
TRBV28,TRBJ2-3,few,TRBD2,CASSFPPFSGAKTDTQYF,TGTGCCAGCAGTTTCCCCCCTTTTAGCGGGGCGAAGACAGATACGCAGTATTTT
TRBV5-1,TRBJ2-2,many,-,CASSFSGSTGELFF,TGTGCCAGCAGCTTCTCGGGTTCCACCGGGGAGCTGTTTTTT
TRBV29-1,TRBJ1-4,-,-,CSVVHWGFTFF,TGCAGCGTGGTGCACTGGGGATTTACGTTTTTT
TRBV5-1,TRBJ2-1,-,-,CASSLGLGESRNEQFF,TGCGCCAGCAGCTTGGGACTAGGGGAAAGCAGAAATGAGCAGTTCTTC
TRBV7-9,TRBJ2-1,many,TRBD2,CASSSPSLSGGAGEQFF,TGTGCCAGCAGCTCCCCCTCCCTCAGCGGGGGGGCGGGTGAGCAGTTCTTC
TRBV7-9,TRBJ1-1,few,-,CASSSSRENTEAFF,TGTGCCAGCAGCAGTAGCAGGGAAAACACTGAAGCTTTCTTT
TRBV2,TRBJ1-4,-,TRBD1,CASSRPGTGKLNEKLFF,TGTGCCAGCAGTCGTCCCGGGACAGGGAAACTTAATGAAAAACTGTTTTTT
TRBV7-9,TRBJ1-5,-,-,CASRRGTENQPQHF,TGTGCCAGCAGGAGAGGGACGGAAAATCAGCCCCAGCATTTT
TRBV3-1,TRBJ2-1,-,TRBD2,CASSQAISGGSSYNEQFF,TGTGCCAGCAGCCAAGCGATTAGCGGGGGTAGCTCCTACAATGAGCAGTTCTTC
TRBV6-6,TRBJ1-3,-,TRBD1,CTSSYNGQGAGNTIYF,TGTACCAGCAGTTACAACGGACAGGGGGCCGGGAACACCATATATTTT
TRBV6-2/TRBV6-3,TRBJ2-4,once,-,CASTPQVSDLVIAKNIQYF,TGTGCCAGCACGCCACAGGTCTCCGATCTGGTTATAGCCAAAAACATTCAGTACTTC
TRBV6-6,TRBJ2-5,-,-,CASKFLGQEETQYF,TGTGCCAGCAAGTTCTTGGGCCAAGAAGAGACCCAGTACTTC
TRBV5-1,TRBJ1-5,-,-,CASTLRAGDQPQHF,TGCGCCAGCACCCTCCGGGCAGGGGATCAGCCCCAGCATTTT
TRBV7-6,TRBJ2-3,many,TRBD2,CASSLLPGLAGGQGDTQYF,TGTGCCAGCAGCTTACTTCCGGGACTAGCGGGGGGACAGGGAGATACGCAGTATTTT
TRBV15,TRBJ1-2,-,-,CATSVLTGDYGYTF,TGTGCCACCAGCGTTTTAACAGGAGACTATGGCTACACCTTC
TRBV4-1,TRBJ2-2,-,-,CASSQGDGGPYTGELFF,TGCGCCAGCAGCCAAGGCGACGGGGGGCCCTACACCGGGGAGCTGTTTTTT
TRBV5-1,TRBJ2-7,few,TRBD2,CASSLGLAGGSISYEQYF,TGCGCCAGCAGCTTGGGACTAGCGGGGGGGTCGATCTCCTACGAGCAGTACTTC
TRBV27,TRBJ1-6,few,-,CASSLPPGYNSPLHF,TGTGCCAGCAGTTTACCCCCAGGGTATAATTCACCCCTCCACTTT
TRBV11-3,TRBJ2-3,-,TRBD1,CASSFWTGGSDTQYF,TGTGCCAGCAGCTTCTGGACAGGGGGCTCAGATACGCAGTATTTT
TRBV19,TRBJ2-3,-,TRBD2,CASSMALAGGPGDTQYF,TGTGCCAGTAGTATGGCGCTAGCGGGGGGGCCCGGCGATACGCAGTATTTT